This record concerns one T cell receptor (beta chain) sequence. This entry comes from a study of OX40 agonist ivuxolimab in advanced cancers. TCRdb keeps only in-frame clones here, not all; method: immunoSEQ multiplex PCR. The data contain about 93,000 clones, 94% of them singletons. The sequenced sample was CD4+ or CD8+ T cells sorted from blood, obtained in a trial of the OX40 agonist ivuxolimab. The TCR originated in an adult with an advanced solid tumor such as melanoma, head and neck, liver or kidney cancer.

CDR3 nucleotide sequence: TGTGCCAGCAGTCCCCTCGGGGCTAGTATCTACAATGAGCAGTTCTTC. The encoded protein is CASSPLGASIYNEQFF. The rearrangement joins TRBV2 to TRBJ2-1, with D perhaps assigned TRBD1 or TRBD2 (5 bases each). The length of the CDR3 is 16 residues. V was pared by 5 bases and J by 3 bases, with 17 bases between. The germline gives CDR1 SNHLY, CDR2 FYNNEI.